A single sample gave rise to the 5 T cell receptor beta chains below, sequenced in a study of identical twins. TCRdb itself ran the 5' RACE reads through MiXCR, one entry per CDR3 protein. The sample carries roughly 1,500,000 distinct CDR3 sequences, about 31% recorded once. The sample comprised cord blood. The receptors come from a newborn girl in good health.

CDR3 in DNA: TGTGCCAGCAGAAACAAACAGGGGACCGGGGAGCTGTTTTTT. It codes for CASRNKQGTGELFF. The chain couples TRBV7-9 to TRBJ2-2, with 7 bases aligning to TRBD1. Germline assignment: CDR1 SEHNR and CDR2 FQNEAQ (reference sequence). This CDR3 has 14 amino acids. Trimming removed 6 bases from V and 5 bases from J; junction bases left unmatched: 6. Combining the CDR3 with reference TRBV7-9 and TRBJ2-2 gives the whole variable domain DTGVSQNPRHKITKRGQNVTFRCDPISEHNRLYWYRQTLGQGPEFLTYFQNEAQLEKSRLLSDRFSAERPKGSFSTLEIQRTEQGDSAMYLCASRNKQGTGELFFGEGSRLTVL.

In this sample, this clonotype turned up a few times. The genes are TRBV11-1 and TRBJ2-3; TRBD2 aligns across 8 bases. There are 16 residues in the CDR3. The germline V gene encodes CDR1 SGHAT and CDR2 FQDESV (reference sequence). V was clipped by 4 bases and J by 0 bases; unmatched bases: 6. In nucleotides, the CDR3 is TGTGCCAGCAGCTCCGGGACTAGAGTAAGCACAGATACGCAGTATTTT. Amino acid sequence: CASSSGTRVSTDTQYF.

This chain uses TRBV12-3 or TRBV12-4 with TRBJ2-3, with 12 bases aligning to TRBD2. The V segment lost 3 bases and the J segment 9 bases; nucleotides outside the gene matches: 7. CDR3 length equals 15 residues. The CDR3: CASSLRLAGEGTQYF. CDR3 sequence (DNA): TGTGCCAGCAGTTTGCGACTAGCGGGAGAAGGCACGCAGTATTTT.

Only a few counts were recorded for this clonotype. The chain couples TRBV12-3 or TRBV12-4 to TRBJ2-1, with D tentatively TRBD2 (5 bases). This CDR3 has 14 residues. Trimming removed 7 bases from V and 8 bases from J, with 18 bases in between. Here the CDR3 reads CASTLAGSRDEQFF. Written as DNA, the CDR3 is TGTGCCAGCACGCTAGCCGGCTCACGGGATGAGCAGTTCTTC.

Note on this clonotype: Given a much more abundant clone one base away, this may be a read error. The rearrangement joins TRBV9 to TRBJ1-2, with a tentative D call TRBD1 (6 bases). This CDR3 region has 17 residues. The germline V gene encodes CDR1 SGDLS and CDR2 YYNGEE. The CDR3 coding sequence is TGTGCCAGCAGCGTGCACAGGGAAGCTACGTTTTACTATAGCTACACCTTC. Protein sequence: CASSVHREATFYYSYTF.